The 15 T cell receptor beta chains reported below all come from one sample, sequenced in a study of cytomegalovirus exposure and HLA in healthy donors (dated by TCRdb to the late 2010s). The library was prepared using the immunoSEQ multiplex PCR assay. For the multiplex PCR, a mixture combining 60 forward primers for TCR Vbeta segments and 13 reverse primers for TCR Jbeta segments was used. In its TCRdb copy, this immuneACCESS table keeps in-frame sequences only and misses some clones. Where compared with another copy, unresolved V genes explain less than half of these, and the others have no known cause. The sample profile shows around 140,000 clones; roughly 77% of them were found once. The ten largest clones represent about 3.1% of the sample. Sequenced material: PBMCs. The receptor set was obtained from a man between 35 and 55 years old in good health and CMV-seronegative.

The chain combines TRBV4-2 with TRBJ2-2; perhaps TRBD1 as D (5 bases). Germline V gives CDR1 LGHNA, CDR2 YNFKEQ. V was trimmed by 0 bases and J by 6 bases, leaving 14 bases between them. The CDR3 runs 16 residues. The CDR3 DNA reads TGTGCCAGCAGCCAAGATACAGGCCAATACGCCGGGGAGCTGTTTTTT. This sequence encodes CASSQDTGQYAGELFF.

This clone was recorded a few times. This chain uses TRBV7-3 with TRBJ2-5; tentatively, D is TRBD2 (6 bases). V lost 6 bases, J lost 3 bases, and 11 bases lay in between. This CDR3 spans 13 amino acids. Germline CDR1 SGHTA, CDR2 FQGTGA. The CDR3 DNA is TGTGCCAGCAGGGGAGGCTTGGAAGAGACCCAGTACTTC. The encoded protein is CASRGGLEETQYF.

This chain joins TRBV5-1 and TRBJ1-6; 9 nucleotides line up with TRBD1. Germline assignment: CDR1 SGHRS and CDR2 YFSETQ. J lost 8 bases, V lost 0 bases, and 6 bases had no gene match. The CDR3 spans 16 residues. The CDR3 bases are TGCGCCAGCAGCTTGGACGTGACAGGGGGAGATTCACCCCTCCACTTT. As protein: CASSLDVTGGDSPLHF. Complete variable domain (other parts from reference TRBV5-1 and TRBJ1-6): KAGVTQTPRYLIKTRGQQVTLSCSPISGHRSVSWYQQTPGQGLQFLFEYFSETQRNKGNFPGRFSGRQFSNSRSEMNVSTLELGDSALYLCASSLDVTGGDSPLHFGNGTRLTVT.

This chain uses TRBV7-9 with TRBJ1-1, with D unresolved. This CDR3 region has 12 residues. The germline V and J ends were trimmed by 5 bases and 10 bases, with 14 bases remaining between them. The V gene's germline CDR1 is SEHNR and CDR2 FQNEAQ (reference sequence). CDR3: CASSPERTGAFF. The DNA of the CDR3 is TGTGCCAGCAGCCCCGAACGTACGGGAGCTTTCTTT.

V and J are TRBV9 and TRBJ1-2; D gene unclear. Germline V gives CDR1 SGDLS, CDR2 YYNGEE. The V gene lost 4 bases and the J gene lost 8 bases, with 12 bases spanning the gap. The CDR3 is made up of 12 amino acids. CDR3 coding DNA: TGTGCCAGCAGCCCTAACGGAGGGGGCTACACCTTC. This gives the protein CASSPNGGGYTF.

This rearrangement joins TRBV7-3 to TRBJ2-3, with 8 bases that match TRBD2. Germline loops: CDR1 SGHTA, CDR2 FQGTGA. Unmatched junction bases numbered 7, after V lost 2 bases and J lost 6 bases. The CDR3 spans 15 residues. The CDR3 DNA follows: TGTGCCAGCAGCTTATCCACAGGCGGGGGGGATACGCAGTATTTT. Amino acid sequence: CASSLSTGGGDTQYF.

V gene TRBV15 combines with J gene TRBJ1-2; D unclear. The V end was cut by 1 base, the J end by 3 bases, with 9 bases between. Germline V gives CDR1 LNHNV, CDR2 YYDKDF (reference sequence). This CDR3 has 14 amino acids. The CDR3 DNA reads TGTGCCACCAGCAGAGGTGACGGGGACTATGGCTACACCTTC. It encodes CATSRGDGDYGYTF.

The genes are TRBV4-1 and TRBJ1-2; D is possibly TRBD1 (6 bases). The CDR3 sequence is 17 residues long. CDR1 is MGHRA, CDR2 YSYEKL, per germline. Trimming took off 1 base at V and 3 bases at J, with 18 bases between the two ends. The CDR3 DNA sequence: TGCGCCAGCAGCCAAGTAGGCACAGGGCGCTTGGACTATGGCTACACCTTC. This translates into CASSQVGTGRLDYGYTF.

The gene calls are TRBV11-1 and TRBJ2-7, with 7 nucleotides matching TRBD1. The CDR3 runs 14 residues. The J segment lost 7 bases and the V segment lost 5 bases, leaving 11 bases of the junction unmatched. Per germline, CDR1 SGHAT and CDR2 FQDESV (reference sequence). CDR3 sequence reads: CASSRGRTGNEQYF. The CDR3 nucleotides are TGTGCCAGCAGCCGCGGCCGGACAGGAAATGAGCAGTACTTC.

The genes are TRBV18 and TRBJ1-1, with D perhaps matching TRBD1 (6 bases). Germline V lookup: CDR1 KGHSH, CDR2 LQKENI. There are 14 residues in the CDR3. The ends were cut back, 6 bases at V and 5 bases at J, with 16 bases in the middle. CDR3 residues: CASSLQTQGTEAFF. The CDR3, as DNA: TGTGCCAGCTCCCTCCAGACCCAGGGGACTGAAGCTTTCTTT.

This clone showed up just a few times. The J gene is TRBJ1-1, the V gene TRBV6-5; a possible D gene is TRBD1 (6 bases). The CDR3 is 15 residues long. The germline CDR1 and CDR2 sequences are MNHEY and SVGAGI. Trimming left V 9 bases short and J 3 bases short, with 20 bases between. DNA of the CDR3: TGTGCCAGTTATGGAGCGGGGGCAGGGGACACTGAAGCTTTCTTT. This sequence encodes CASYGAGAGDTEAFF.

The chain employs TRBV4-2 and TRBJ2-5; D is perhaps TRBD2 (6 bases). The CDR3 consists of 13 residues. V lost 4 bases and J lost 5, with 11 bases in between. The germline CDR1 and CDR2 sequences are LGHNA and YNFKEQ. CDR3 sequence reads: CASSLGRGETQYF. DNA for the CDR3: TGTGCCAGCAGCCTCGGGAGAGGGGAGACCCAGTACTTC.

This clone was detected only a few times. The chain is built from TRBV5-6 and TRBJ1-5; D unresolved. CDR1 is SGHDT, CDR2 YYEEEE, per germline. The CDR3 is made up of 12 amino acids. V dropped 2 bases and J dropped 6 bases, with 6 bases sitting between them. The CDR3 DNA sequence: TGTGCCAGCAGCTTCGGCGGTCAGCCCCAGCATTTT. It translates to CASSFGGQPQHF.

In regard to this clone: Sequence at one end of the junction differs from germline and may be a read error. This rearrangement joins TRBV18 to TRBJ1-1, with D hard to call. CDR1 is KGHSH, CDR2 LQKENI, per germline. The CDR3 extends over 13 amino acids. DNA for the CDR3: TGTGCCAGCTCCCCACCCACACAGCCTGAAACTTTCTTT. Translated: CASSPPTQPETFF. Combining the CDR3 with reference TRBV18 and TRBJ1-1 gives the whole variable domain NAGVMQNPRHLVRRRGQEARLRCSPMKGHSHVYWYRQLPEEGLKFMVYLQKENIIDESGMPKERFSAEFPKEGPSILRIQQVVRGDSAAYFCASSPPTQPETFFGQGTRLTVV.

This clone was observed a few times. The chain is built from TRBV7-9 and TRBJ2-7; D gene unclear. In germline, CDR1 is SEHNR, CDR2 FQNEAQ (reference sequence). Trimming pared 4 bases from V and 0 bases from J, leaving 13 bases between. This CDR3 is 15 amino acids long. In DNA form, the CDR3 reads TGTGCCAGCAGCTCCAGCGAACCGAGCTCCTACGAGCAGTACTTC. Its protein product is CASSSSEPSSYEQYF.